This T cell receptor (beta chain) was sequenced for a study of blood T cell repertoires in COVID-19. Trimming cost V 2 bases and J 1 base, with 9 bases left between them. This CDR3 region has 14 residues. CDR1 and CDR2 from the germline V gene are SNHLY and FYNNEI. Enrolment of Seattle patients took place during active infection, and they were followed longitudinally. Per the original data handling: Reference gene primer amplification yielded estimated nucleated cell counts. Some clones are missing from TCRdb's copy, which holds only in-frame ones; the method was immunoSEQ multiplex PCR. V and J calls and clone size are those listed in that table; D and trimming were worked out from the DNA. The table has tens of thousands of clones, about nine tenths seen once.

The material sequenced was peripheral blood. The chain employs TRBV2 and TRBJ2-7; D perhaps matches TRBD1 (6 bases). This receptor was taken from a man aged 40-55 years with COVID-19, enrolled during active disease. As DNA, the CDR3 is TGTGCCAGCAGTGAATTGACAGGATCCTACGAGCAGTACTTC. Its protein is CASSELTGSYEQYF.